A selection of T cell receptor beta chains follows, all from one sample in a study of glioma-infiltrating T cells after dendritic cell vaccination. Clones were sequenced by immunoSEQ multiplex PCR, and TCRdb holds only the in-frame ones, with some missing. The sample has about 64,000 clones, about 89% seen once; the top ten hold roughly 10%. Sequenced here: blood, sampled after dendritic cell vaccination. The receptors originated from a human donor with glioblastoma. CDR3s include the opening cysteine and the closing phenylalanine or tryptophan. Each record gives: D gene, J gene, clone size, V gene, CDR3 protein, CDR3 DNA. A D gene is named only where the DNA matches it firmly. Rows may omit the clone size; those that give it use once, few, many or a size class.

d_call: TRBD2
j_call: TRBJ2-5
clone_size: -
v_call: TRBV19
cdr3_aa: CASSLSGKKTQYF
cdr3_nt: TGTGCCAGTAGCCTCAGCGGGAAGAAGACCCAGTACTTC

d_call: TRBD1
j_call: TRBJ1-1
clone_size: once
v_call: TRBV30
cdr3_aa: CAWTSNFRQGIVFF
cdr3_nt: TGTGCCTGGACTTCGAACTTTCGACAGGGGATCGTTTTCTTT

d_call: TRBD1
j_call: TRBJ1-2
clone_size: -
v_call: TRBV14
cdr3_aa: CASSQDRRQGEGGYGYTF
cdr3_nt: TGTGCCAGCAGCCAAGACCGTAGACAGGGGGAAGGTGGCTATGGCTACACCTTC

d_call: -
j_call: TRBJ1-2
clone_size: few
v_call: TRBV14
cdr3_aa: CASSQARADGYTF
cdr3_nt: TGTGCCAGCAGCCAAGCCAGGGCTGATGGCTACACCTTC

d_call: TRBD1
j_call: TRBJ2-7
clone_size: -
v_call: TRBV5-6
cdr3_aa: CASSKPGQDAYEQYF
cdr3_nt: TGTGCCAGCAGCAAACCGGGACAGGACGCCTACGAGCAGTACTTC

d_call: -
j_call: TRBJ2-7
clone_size: -
v_call: TRBV21-1
cdr3_aa: CASSSRTGSDEQYF
cdr3_nt: TGTGCCAGCAGCTCGCGGACAGGTAGCGACGAGCAGTACTTC

d_call: -
j_call: TRBJ1-2
clone_size: -
v_call: TRBV30
cdr3_aa: CAWSNRPDYGYTF
cdr3_nt: TGTGCCTGGAGTAACAGGCCGGACTATGGCTACACCTTC

d_call: -
j_call: TRBJ2-7
clone_size: -
v_call: TRBV7-9
cdr3_aa: CASSPIPSGAYEQYF
cdr3_nt: TGTGCCAGCAGCCCCATACCTTCAGGGGCATACGAGCAGTACTTC

d_call: -
j_call: TRBJ2-2
clone_size: -
v_call: TRBV5-6
cdr3_aa: CASSFGTSNTGELFF
cdr3_nt: TGTGCCAGCAGCTTCGGGACATCGAACACCGGGGAGCTGTTTTTT

d_call: -
j_call: TRBJ1-3
clone_size: -
v_call: TRBV5-1
cdr3_aa: CASSPGRRSDTIYF
cdr3_nt: TGCGCCAGCAGCCCCGGAAGGAGGTCGGACACCATATATTTT

d_call: -
j_call: TRBJ2-1
clone_size: once
v_call: TRBV27
cdr3_aa: CASRALDYNRKDEQFF
cdr3_nt: TGTGCCAGCAGAGCACTCGACTACAATAGGAAGGATGAGCAGTTCTTC

d_call: -
j_call: TRBJ1-2
clone_size: -
v_call: TRBV19
cdr3_aa: CASSKARGFNYGYTF
cdr3_nt: TGTGCCAGTAGTAAGGCGCGGGGCTTTAACTATGGCTACACCTTC

d_call: -
j_call: TRBJ2-2
clone_size: -
v_call: TRBV10-3
cdr3_aa: CAISEKRTENTGELFF
cdr3_nt: TGTGCCATCAGTGAAAAACGGACTGAAAACACCGGGGAGCTGTTTTTT

d_call: -
j_call: TRBJ1-2
clone_size: -
v_call: TRBV25-1
cdr3_aa: CASSEFLRGEDLQGYTF
cdr3_nt: TGTGCCAGCAGTGAATTTTTACGGGGGGAAGATCTTCAAGGCTACACCTTC

d_call: -
j_call: TRBJ2-5
clone_size: -
v_call: TRBV11-3
cdr3_aa: CASSLSRQRQETQYF
cdr3_nt: TGTGCCAGCAGCTTATCGCGACAGAGACAAGAGACCCAGTACTTC

d_call: -
j_call: TRBJ2-2
clone_size: once
v_call: TRBV30
cdr3_aa: CAWSPGMGNTGELFF
cdr3_nt: TGTGCCTGGAGCCCAGGGATGGGCAACACCGGGGAGCTGTTTTTT

d_call: TRBD2
j_call: TRBJ2-3
clone_size: -
v_call: TRBV5-4
cdr3_aa: CASSFLGLAGDGTDTQYF
cdr3_nt: TGTGCCAGCAGCTTTTTAGGACTAGCGGGAGATGGCACAGATACGCAGTATTTT

d_call: -
j_call: TRBJ1-2
clone_size: -
v_call: TRBV19
cdr3_aa: CASSMGRLEGYTF
cdr3_nt: TGTGCCAGTAGTATGGGTAGGCTGGAGGGCTACACCTTC

d_call: TRBD1
j_call: TRBJ1-5
clone_size: -
v_call: TRBV7-9
cdr3_aa: CASSWEGTGNQPQHF
cdr3_nt: TGTGCCAGCAGCTGGGAGGGGACAGGGAATCAGCCCCAGCATTTT

d_call: -
j_call: TRBJ1-2
clone_size: -
v_call: TRBV19
cdr3_aa: CASSIVPGEGGGYTF
cdr3_nt: TGTGCCAGTAGTATAGTGCCAGGGGAAGGCGGTGGCTACACCTTC

d_call: TRBD1
j_call: TRBJ1-4
clone_size: -
v_call: TRBV5-1
cdr3_aa: CASSLASTGGEKLFF
cdr3_nt: TGCGCCAGCAGCTTGGCCTCGACAGGGGGGGAAAAACTGTTTTTT

d_call: TRBD1
j_call: TRBJ2-2
clone_size: -
v_call: TRBV10-2
cdr3_aa: CASRRDRRDPGELFF
cdr3_nt: TGCGCCAGCAGACGGGACAGGCGTGATCCCGGGGAGCTGTTTTTT

d_call: TRBD1
j_call: TRBJ2-5
clone_size: -
v_call: TRBV25-1
cdr3_aa: CASSGTVGGTGGETQYF
cdr3_nt: TGTGCCAGCAGTGGAACCGTTGGGGGGACAGGGGGAGAGACCCAGTACTTC

d_call: TRBD1
j_call: TRBJ2-5
clone_size: once
v_call: TRBV5-1
cdr3_aa: CASSPEGTGARETQYF
cdr3_nt: TGCGCCAGCAGCCCAGAAGGGACAGGGGCTAGGGAGACCCAGTACTTC

d_call: TRBD1
j_call: TRBJ1-2
clone_size: -
v_call: TRBV18
cdr3_aa: CASSPPRGQSNYGYTF
cdr3_nt: TGTGCCAGCTCACCACCGAGGGGACAGTCTAACTATGGCTACACCTTC

d_call: TRBD2
j_call: TRBJ2-2
clone_size: -
v_call: TRBV7-8
cdr3_aa: CASRAGTNTGELFF
cdr3_nt: TGTGCCAGCCGAGCGGGGACGAACACCGGGGAGCTGTTTTTT

d_call: -
j_call: TRBJ1-3
clone_size: -
v_call: TRBV7-2
cdr3_aa: CASRGSGGNTIYF
cdr3_nt: TGTGCCAGCAGGGGTTCGGGAGGAAACACCATATATTTT

d_call: TRBD1
j_call: TRBJ2-7
clone_size: -
v_call: TRBV6-5
cdr3_aa: CASSNRGRSYEQYF
cdr3_nt: TGTGCCAGCAGCAACAGGGGGCGATCCTACGAGCAGTACTTC

d_call: -
j_call: TRBJ2-1
clone_size: -
v_call: TRBV11-2
cdr3_aa: CASSLEMGAEQFF
cdr3_nt: TGTGCCAGCAGCTTAGAGATGGGCGCTGAGCAGTTCTTC

d_call: -
j_call: TRBJ1-2
clone_size: -
v_call: TRBV19
cdr3_aa: CASSMESANPNYGYTF
cdr3_nt: TGTGCCAGTAGTATGGAGAGCGCCAACCCTAACTATGGCTACACCTTC

d_call: -
j_call: TRBJ1-2
clone_size: -
v_call: TRBV7-9
cdr3_aa: CASSFTGSRGYTF
cdr3_nt: TGTGCCAGCAGCTTTACGGGTTCCCGTGGCTACACCTTC

d_call: TRBD1
j_call: TRBJ1-1
clone_size: -
v_call: TRBV18
cdr3_aa: CASSGQGTPNTEAFF
cdr3_nt: TGTGCCAGCTCAGGACAGGGGACACCCAACACTGAAGCTTTCTTT

d_call: TRBD1
j_call: TRBJ1-2
clone_size: -
v_call: TRBV6-6
cdr3_aa: CASRDPGQTGRGYTF
cdr3_nt: TGTGCCAGCAGGGACCCGGGACAGACGGGTCGGGGCTACACCTTC

d_call: TRBD1
j_call: TRBJ1-4
clone_size: -
v_call: TRBV27
cdr3_aa: CASSLYGQGRSSSHKLFF
cdr3_nt: TGTGCCAGCAGTTTATATGGACAGGGTCGTTCATCCTCACATAAACTGTTTTTT

d_call: TRBD1
j_call: TRBJ2-7
clone_size: few
v_call: TRBV19
cdr3_aa: CASSILYTPGQGSPYEQYF
cdr3_nt: TGTGCCAGTAGTATCCTCTACACCCCGGGACAGGGATCACCCTACGAGCAGTACTTC

d_call: TRBD1
j_call: TRBJ1-4
clone_size: -
v_call: TRBV6-6
cdr3_aa: CASSYDRGNEKLFF
cdr3_nt: TGTGCCAGCAGTTATGACAGGGGAAATGAAAAACTGTTTTTT

d_call: -
j_call: TRBJ2-7
clone_size: -
v_call: TRBV18
cdr3_aa: CASSPLAPAPLDVYEQYF
cdr3_nt: TGTGCCAGCTCACCATTAGCGCCGGCGCCCCTAGACGTCTACGAGCAGTACTTC

d_call: -
j_call: TRBJ2-1
clone_size: once
v_call: TRBV4-3
cdr3_aa: CASSQDPGTRAYNEQFF
cdr3_nt: TGCGCCAGCAGCCAGGATCCCGGGACAAGAGCCTACAATGAGCAGTTCTTC

d_call: TRBD1
j_call: TRBJ1-2
clone_size: -
v_call: TRBV29-1
cdr3_aa: CSAETQGAGYGYTF
cdr3_nt: TGCAGCGCTGAAACCCAGGGGGCAGGATATGGCTACACCTTC

d_call: -
j_call: TRBJ2-7
clone_size: -
v_call: TRBV19
cdr3_aa: CASSGRSGLEQYF
cdr3_nt: TGTGCCAGTAGTGGCAGAAGTGGCCTCGAGCAGTACTTC

d_call: TRBD1
j_call: TRBJ1-1
clone_size: -
v_call: TRBV12-5
cdr3_aa: CASGSRGAMNTEAFF
cdr3_nt: TGTGCTAGTGGTTCCAGGGGGGCCATGAACACTGAAGCTTTCTTT

d_call: TRBD2
j_call: TRBJ2-5
clone_size: -
v_call: TRBV29-1
cdr3_aa: CSVELAGAPQETQYF
cdr3_nt: TGCAGCGTGGAACTAGCGGGAGCCCCACAAGAGACCCAGTACTTC

d_call: TRBD1
j_call: TRBJ2-5
clone_size: -
v_call: TRBV7-8
cdr3_aa: CASSFPGQGRVYF
cdr3_nt: TGTGCCAGCAGCTTCCCGGGACAGGGGCGCGTTTACTTC

d_call: TRBD2
j_call: TRBJ2-7
clone_size: -
v_call: TRBV7-8
cdr3_aa: CASSPIPSGEEYF
cdr3_nt: TGTGCCAGCAGCCCCATCCCGAGCGGGGAAGAGTACTTC

d_call: -
j_call: TRBJ1-1
clone_size: -
v_call: TRBV28
cdr3_aa: CASSLYGLVTGEAFF
cdr3_nt: TGTGCCAGCAGTTTATATGGGTTGGTGACAGGTGAAGCTTTCTTT

d_call: -
j_call: TRBJ1-2
clone_size: -
v_call: TRBV10-3
cdr3_aa: CAITAGVEGGYTF
cdr3_nt: TGTGCCATCACCGCTGGGGTTGAGGGAGGCTACACCTTC

d_call: -
j_call: TRBJ1-2
clone_size: once
v_call: TRBV5-1
cdr3_aa: CASSREGEFYGYTF
cdr3_nt: TGCGCCAGCAGTCGCGAGGGAGAATTCTATGGCTACACCTTC

d_call: TRBD1
j_call: TRBJ2-6
clone_size: -
v_call: TRBV27
cdr3_aa: CASSRGQPSGANVLTF
cdr3_nt: TGTGCCAGCAGCCGGGGACAGCCCTCTGGGGCCAACGTCCTGACTTTC

d_call: TRBD1
j_call: TRBJ1-4
clone_size: few
v_call: TRBV27
cdr3_aa: CASSLGQSSEKLFF
cdr3_nt: TGTGCCAGCAGTTTGGGACAGAGTAGTGAAAAACTGTTTTTT

d_call: TRBD1
j_call: TRBJ2-7
clone_size: -
v_call: TRBV4-3
cdr3_aa: CASSPSGTGSYEQYF
cdr3_nt: TGCGCCAGCAGCCCGTCCGGGACAGGTTCCTACGAGCAGTACTTC

d_call: -
j_call: TRBJ1-1
clone_size: -
v_call: TRBV14
cdr3_aa: CASSPRHANTEAFF
cdr3_nt: TGTGCCAGCAGCCCGCGACACGCGAACACTGAAGCTTTCTTT

d_call: TRBD1
j_call: TRBJ1-4
clone_size: -
v_call: TRBV4-3
cdr3_aa: CASSLEGTGNEKLFF
cdr3_nt: TGCGCCAGCAGCCTTGAGGGGACAGGGAATGAAAAACTGTTTTTT